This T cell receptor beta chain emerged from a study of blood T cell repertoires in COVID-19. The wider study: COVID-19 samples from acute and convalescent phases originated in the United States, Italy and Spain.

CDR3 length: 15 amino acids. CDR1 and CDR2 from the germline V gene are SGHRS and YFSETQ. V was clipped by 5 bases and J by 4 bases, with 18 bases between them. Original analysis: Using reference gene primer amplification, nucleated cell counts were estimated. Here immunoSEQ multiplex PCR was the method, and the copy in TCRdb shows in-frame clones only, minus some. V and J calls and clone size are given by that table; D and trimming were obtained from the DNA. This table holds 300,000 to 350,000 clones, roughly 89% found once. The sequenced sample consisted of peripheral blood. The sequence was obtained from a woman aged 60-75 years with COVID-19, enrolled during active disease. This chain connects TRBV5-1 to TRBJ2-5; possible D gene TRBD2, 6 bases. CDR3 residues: CASRPALAGRETQYF. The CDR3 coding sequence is TGCGCCAGCAGGCCCGCGTTGGCGGGGCGAGAGACCCAGTACTTC.